The 18 T cell receptor beta chains below all came from one sample that was sequenced in a study of cytomegalovirus exposure and HLA in healthy donors. The primer mix had 60 Vbeta and 13 Jbeta primers. Repertoires were generated with immunoSEQ multiplex PCR, while TCRdb's copy carries only in-frame clones and drops some. The sample has about 130,000 clones. The sample taken for sequencing was PBMCs. These receptor sequences come from a man aged 40-49 years in good health and CMV-seronegative.

The V call is TRBV30, the J call TRBJ2-7; TRBD1 matches 8 bases. Trimming at V came to 5 bases and at J to 0 bases, leaving 6 bases not matched to a gene. CDR1 is GTSNPN and CDR2 is SVGIG in the germline V gene (reference sequence). The CDR3 totals 14 residues. Written as DNA, the CDR3 is TGTGCCTGGGGGGACAGGCCTAACTCCTACGAGCAGTACTTC. Its protein is CAWGDRPNSYEQYF.

J is TRBJ2-2 and V is TRBV6-4; TRBD2 matches at 13 bases. V lost 5 bases, J lost 4 bases, and 4 bases stayed unmatched. The CDR3 totals 16 residues. Germline lookup yields CDR1 MRHNA and CDR2 SNTAGT. CDR3 sequence (DNA): TGTGCCAGCAGTCGACTAGCGGGAGGTCGCACCGGGGAGCTGTTTTTT. Encoded protein: CASSRLAGGRTGELFF.

V gene TRBV29-1 combines with J gene TRBJ1-2, with D uncertain. The V gene's germline CDR1 is SQVTM and CDR2 ANQGSEA. The CDR3 is 13 residues long. The V end was cut by 6 bases, the J end by 1 base, with 12 bases between. CDR3 nucleotides: TGCAGCGTGCCCCTGGGCCTTAACTATGGCTACACCTTC. Protein sequence: CSVPLGLNYGYTF.

This sequence joins TRBV11-3 and TRBJ2-1; 10 nucleotides agree with TRBD2. Germline trimming cut 5 bases from V and 7 bases from J; bases unmatched to any gene: 14. The CDR3 contains 17 residues. Germline values: CDR1 SGHNT, CDR2 YENEEA. Here the CDR3 reads CASSEPRLAGYPNEQFF. In nucleotides, the CDR3 is TGTGCCAGCAGCGAACCCCGACTAGCGGGTTACCCAAATGAGCAGTTCTTC.

The rearrangement joins TRBV11-3 to TRBJ1-2; a possible D gene is TRBD1 (5 bases). V was shortened by 0 bases and J by 2 bases, with 10 bases between the two germline ends. The V gene's germline CDR1 is SGHNT and CDR2 YENEEA. The CDR3 consists of 15 residues. The CDR3 is CASSLEAGSNYGYTF. CDR3 DNA sequence: TGTGCCAGCAGCTTAGAGGCAGGGTCCAACTATGGCTACACCTTC.

The chain has TRBV4-2 and TRBJ2-2, with D perhaps matching TRBD2 (7 bases). V was cut by 3 bases and J by 2 bases, with 16 bases left in between. The CDR3 has 17 amino acids. Per the germline V gene, CDR1 is LGHNA and CDR2 is YNFKEQ. CDR3 sequence (DNA): TGTGCCAGCAGCCAGCCACTAGGGGGGGTCAACACCGGGGAGCTGTTTTTT. It is translated as CASSQPLGGVNTGELFF.

The gene calls are TRBV5-1 and TRBJ2-4; 9 bases are a match to TRBD1. Germline V gene lookup returns CDR1 SGHRS and CDR2 YFSETQ. The CDR3 length is 15 residues. The V gene end was trimmed by 4 bases and the J gene end by 6 bases; junction bases not matched to a gene: 8. The CDR3 reads CASSTTGGAGNIQYF. As DNA, the CDR3 is TGCGCCAGCAGCACTACAGGGGGCGCGGGAAACATTCAGTACTTC.

V is TRBV6-5 and J is TRBJ2-3; 9 bases fit TRBD2. The CDR3 runs to 15 residues. CDR1 is MNHEY, CDR2 SVGAGI, per germline. V trimming: 11 bases; J trimming: 3 bases; junction bases outside the gene matches: 12. The CDR3 coding sequence is TGTGCCGTGGGAGCGGGAGGCCTGGGAACAGATACGCAGTATTTT. This sequence encodes CAVGAGGLGTDTQYF.

The chain has TRBV6-1 and TRBJ2-7, with 10 bases identical to TRBD1. V gave up 7 bases and J gave up 1 base; unmatched junction bases: 4. This CDR3 is built from 14 residues. Germline values: CDR1 MNHNS, CDR2 SASEGT. The CDR3 sequence is CASTDRGLSYEQYF. In DNA, the CDR3 is TGTGCCAGCACCGACAGGGGGCTGTCCTACGAGCAGTACTTC.

This rearrangement joins TRBV7-9 to TRBJ1-6; weak D call: TRBD1 (5 bases). The CDR3 contains 17 residues. V was shortened by 6 bases and J by 4 bases, with 19 bases between the two germline ends. Germline loops: CDR1 SEHNR, CDR2 FQNEAQ (reference sequence). The CDR3 bases are TGTGCCAGCAGACGTCCTACAGGTTCTGGGTATAATTCACCCCTCCACTTT. This gives the protein CASRRPTGSGYNSPLHF.

The chain couples TRBV2 to TRBJ2-1, with TRBD2 matching 13 bases. CDR1 and CDR2 from the germline V gene are SNHLY and FYNNEI. V was pared by 6 bases and J by 4 bases, with 3 bases of the junction left unmatched. This CDR3 is built from 15 residues. This chain's CDR3 is CASSQLAGGYNEQFF. Here the CDR3 DNA reads TGTGCCAGCAGCCAACTAGCGGGAGGGTACAATGAGCAGTTCTTC.

This chain uses TRBV5-6 with TRBJ1-2; perhaps TRBD1 as D (5 bases). V was trimmed by 4 bases and J by 0 bases, leaving 13 bases between them. The germline CDR1 and CDR2 sequences are SGHDT and YYEEEE. The CDR3 sequence is 15 residues long. Written as DNA, the CDR3 is TGTGCCAGCAGCGCGGGACCGACAGCTAACTATGGCTACACCTTC. This encodes CASSAGPTANYGYTF. Full variable domain (outside the CDR3, taken from reference TRBV5-6 and TRBJ1-2): DAGVTQSPTHLIKTRGQQVTLRCSPKSGHDTVSWYQQALGQGPQFIFQYYEEEERQRGNFPDRFSGHQFPNYSSELNVNALLLGDSALYLCASSAGPTANYGYTFGSGTRLTVV.

The chain links TRBV5-1 to TRBJ2-1; 9 bases match TRBD1. Germline V gives CDR1 SGHRS, CDR2 YFSETQ. The CDR3 covers 14 residues. J lost 4 bases, V lost 4 bases, and 3 bases had no gene match. CDR3 DNA: TGCGCCAGCAGCCGGGACAGGGCGTACAATGAGCAGTTCTTC. This sequence encodes CASSRDRAYNEQFF.

This chain connects TRBV11-3 to TRBJ2-3; D ambiguous. CDR3 length: 13 residues. The germline CDR1 and CDR2 sequences are SGHNT and YENEEA. Trimming took off 3 bases at V and 5 bases at J, with 9 bases between the two ends. CDR3 protein: CASSFHSLDTQYF. The CDR3 bases are TGTGCCAGCAGCTTCCACTCCCTAGATACGCAGTATTTT.

This chain uses TRBV10-2 with TRBJ2-2; the match to TRBD2 covers 9 bases. The CDR3 is 14 amino acids. The ends lost 4 bases at V and 6 bases at J; junction bases unmatched: 3. Germline loops: CDR1 WSHSY, CDR2 SAAADI. CDR3 residues: CASSGAGGPGELFF. CDR3 nucleotide sequence: TGCGCCAGCAGTGGGGCGGGAGGGCCCGGGGAGCTGTTTTTT.

The chain employs TRBV5-4 and TRBJ2-3, with a weak D call TRBD2 (6 bases). With 5 bases removed from V and 5 bases from J, the gap between germline ends came to 15 bases. Germline V gene data show CDR1 as SGHNT and CDR2 as YYREEE (reference sequence). This CDR3 contains 14 residues. CDR3 residues: CASRIGGAGDTQYF. DNA of the CDR3: TGTGCCAGCAGGATCGGAGGGGCGGGAGATACGCAGTATTTT.

The chain combines TRBV7-6 with TRBJ2-1, with 7 bases identical to TRBD2. Trimming at V came to 5 bases and at J to 8 bases, leaving 9 bases not matched to a gene. The germline V gene has CDR1 SGHVS and CDR2 FNYEAQ. There are 14 residues in the CDR3. The CDR3 sequence: CASSRAGVGDEQFF. The CDR3, as DNA: TGTGCCAGCAGCCGGGCGGGAGTGGGCGATGAGCAGTTCTTC.

The genes are TRBV28 and TRBJ1-1, with D perhaps matching TRBD1 (5 bases). Germline CDR1 is MDHEN and CDR2 is SYDVKM. Between the trimmed V and J ends, which lost 8 bases and 6 bases, there was a span of 13 bases. The CDR3 runs to 12 residues. CDR3 in amino acids: CASLVGGAEAFF. The CDR3 DNA follows: TGTGCCAGCCTGGTGGGGGGGGCTGAAGCTTTCTTT.